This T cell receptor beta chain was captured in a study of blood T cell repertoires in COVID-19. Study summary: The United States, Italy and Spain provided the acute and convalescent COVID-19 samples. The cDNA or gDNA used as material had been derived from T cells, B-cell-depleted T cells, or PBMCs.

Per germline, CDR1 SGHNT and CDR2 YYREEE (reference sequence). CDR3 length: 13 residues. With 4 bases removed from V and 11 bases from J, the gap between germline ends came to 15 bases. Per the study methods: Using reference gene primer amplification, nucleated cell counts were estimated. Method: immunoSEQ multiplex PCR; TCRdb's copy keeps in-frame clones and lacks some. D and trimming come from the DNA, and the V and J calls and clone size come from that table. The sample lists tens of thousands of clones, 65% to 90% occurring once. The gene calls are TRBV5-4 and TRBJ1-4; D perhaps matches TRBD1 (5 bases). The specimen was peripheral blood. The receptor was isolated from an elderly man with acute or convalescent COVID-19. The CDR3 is CASSPPGEGKLFF. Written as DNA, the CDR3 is TGTGCCAGCAGCCCGCCGGGGGAAGGCAAACTGTTTTTT.